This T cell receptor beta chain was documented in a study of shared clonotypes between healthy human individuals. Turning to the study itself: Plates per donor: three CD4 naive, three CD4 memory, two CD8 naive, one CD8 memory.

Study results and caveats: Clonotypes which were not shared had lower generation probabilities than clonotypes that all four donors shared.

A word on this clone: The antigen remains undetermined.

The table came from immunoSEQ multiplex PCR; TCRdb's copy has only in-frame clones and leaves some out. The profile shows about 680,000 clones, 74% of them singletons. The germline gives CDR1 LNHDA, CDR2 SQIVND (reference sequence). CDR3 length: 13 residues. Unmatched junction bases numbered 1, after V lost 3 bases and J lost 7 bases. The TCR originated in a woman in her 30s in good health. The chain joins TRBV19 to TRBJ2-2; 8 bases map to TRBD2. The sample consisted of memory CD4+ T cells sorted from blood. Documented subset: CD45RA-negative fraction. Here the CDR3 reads CASSMTSVGELFF. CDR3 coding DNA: TGTGCCAGTAGTATGACTAGCGTCGGGGAGCTGTTTTTT.